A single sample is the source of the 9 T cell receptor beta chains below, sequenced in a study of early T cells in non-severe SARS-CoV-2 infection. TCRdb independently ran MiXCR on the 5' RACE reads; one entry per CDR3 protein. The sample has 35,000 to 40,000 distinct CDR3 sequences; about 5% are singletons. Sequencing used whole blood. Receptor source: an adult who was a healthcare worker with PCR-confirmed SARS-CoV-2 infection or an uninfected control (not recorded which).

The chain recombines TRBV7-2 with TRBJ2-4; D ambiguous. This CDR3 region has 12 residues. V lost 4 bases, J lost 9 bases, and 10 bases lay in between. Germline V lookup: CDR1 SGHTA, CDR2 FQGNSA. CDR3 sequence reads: CASSSPGLIQYF. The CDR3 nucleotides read TGTGCCAGCAGCTCGCCCGGCCTCATTCAGTACTTC.

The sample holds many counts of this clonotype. CDR3 DNA sequence: TGTGCCAGCAGCCAAGATCGAGGCGCGATGCGGGGGGTCTACGAGCAGTACTTC. Its translation: CASSQDRGAMRGVYEQYF. V is TRBV3-1 and J is TRBJ2-7, with 8 bases matching TRBD2. This CDR3 has 18 residues. With 0 bases clipped from V and 3 bases from J, the junction kept 13 bases outside the gene matches. Germline CDR1 is LGHDT and CDR2 is YNNKEL (reference sequence).

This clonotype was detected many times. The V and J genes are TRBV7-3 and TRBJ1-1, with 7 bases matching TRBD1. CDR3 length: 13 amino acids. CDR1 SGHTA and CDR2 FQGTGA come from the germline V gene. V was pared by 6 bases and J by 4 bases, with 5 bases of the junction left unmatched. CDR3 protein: CASSQGGSTEAFF. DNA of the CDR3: TGTGCCAGCAGTCAGGGGGGGAGCACTGAAGCTTTCTTT.

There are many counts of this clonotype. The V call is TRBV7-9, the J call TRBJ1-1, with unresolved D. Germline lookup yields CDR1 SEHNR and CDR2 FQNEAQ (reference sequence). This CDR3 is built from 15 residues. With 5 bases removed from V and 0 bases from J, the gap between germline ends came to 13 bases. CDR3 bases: TGTGCCAGCAGCGTAAACAGCGATATGAACACTGAAGCTTTCTTT. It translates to CASSVNSDMNTEAFF. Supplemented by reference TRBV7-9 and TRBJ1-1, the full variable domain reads DTGVSQNPRHKITKRGQNVTFRCDPISEHNRLYWYRQTLGQGPEFLTYFQNEAQLEKSRLLSDRFSAERPKGSFSTLEIQRTEQGDSAMYLCASSVNSDMNTEAFFGQGTRLTVV.

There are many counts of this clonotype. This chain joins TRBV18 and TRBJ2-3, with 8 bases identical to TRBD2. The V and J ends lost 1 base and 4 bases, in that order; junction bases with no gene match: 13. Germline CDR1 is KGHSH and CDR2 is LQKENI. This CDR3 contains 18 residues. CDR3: CASSPQTTGGSGADTQYF. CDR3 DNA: TGTGCCAGCTCACCACAAACTACGGGAGGGTCCGGGGCAGATACGCAGTATTTT.

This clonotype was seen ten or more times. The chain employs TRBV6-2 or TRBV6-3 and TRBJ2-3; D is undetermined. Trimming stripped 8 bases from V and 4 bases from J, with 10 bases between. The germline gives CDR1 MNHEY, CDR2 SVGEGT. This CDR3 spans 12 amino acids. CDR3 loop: CASSVIADTQYF. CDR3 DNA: TGTGCCAGCTCAGTTATCGCAGATACGCAGTATTTT.

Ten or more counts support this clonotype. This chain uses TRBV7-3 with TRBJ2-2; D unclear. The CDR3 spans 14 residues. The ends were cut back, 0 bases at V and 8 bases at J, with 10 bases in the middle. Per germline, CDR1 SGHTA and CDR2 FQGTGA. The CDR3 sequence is CASSLTSLGGELFF. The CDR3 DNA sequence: TGTGCCAGCAGCTTAACCTCCCTGGGGGGGGAGCTGTTTTTT.

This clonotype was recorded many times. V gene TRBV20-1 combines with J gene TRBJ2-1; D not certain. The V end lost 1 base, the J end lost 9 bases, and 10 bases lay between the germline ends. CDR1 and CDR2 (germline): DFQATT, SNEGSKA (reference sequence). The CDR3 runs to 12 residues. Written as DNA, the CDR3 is TGCAGTGCTAGAGTCTCGGGCCCTGAGCAGTTCTTC. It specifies CSARVSGPEQFF.

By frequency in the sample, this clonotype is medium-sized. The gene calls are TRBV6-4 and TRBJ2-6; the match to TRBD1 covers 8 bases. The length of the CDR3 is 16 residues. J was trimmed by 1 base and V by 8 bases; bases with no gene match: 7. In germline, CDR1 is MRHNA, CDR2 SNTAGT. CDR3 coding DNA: TGTGCCAGCTCGCAGGGGGCGGAATCTGGGGCCAACGTCCTGACTTTC. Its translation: CASSQGAESGANVLTF.